This T cell receptor (beta chain) is from a study of T-cell reconstitution after alpha-beta-depleted transplantation in children. Findings and limits, study-wide: Recipient T cells and thymic progenitors that survived were the source of the high TCRbeta diversity seen at day 60 in some patients. A year post-transplant, T-cell counts and diversity derived mostly from newly produced T cells.

CDR3 length: 15 amino acids. A TCRbeta library incorporating unique molecular identifiers was prepared. TCRdb reanalysed the PCR reads using MiXCR and keeps one entry per CDR3 protein. The sample shows some 830,000 distinct CDR3 sequences, approximately 15% of them seen only once. Concerning this clonotype itself: The antigen is undetermined.

Sequenced material: PBMCs, mostly from graft donor cells, taken 360 days after TCRalphabeta/CD19-depleted stem cell transplant. The chain employs TRBV21-1 and TRBJ2-5. TRBV21-1 is noted as a pseudogene. The sequence derives from a male patient between 10 and 17 years old who had a stem cell transplant for acute lymphoblastic leukemia, so the T cells may come from the graft donor. CDR3 residues: CASSKKSESQETQYF. CDR3 in DNA: TGTGCCAGCAGCAAAAAATCCGAATCCCAAGAGACCCAGTACTTC.